This passage covers 25 T cell receptor beta chains from one sample sequenced in a study of control samples from healthy donors and cancer patients. Clones were sequenced by immunoSEQ multiplex PCR, and TCRdb holds only the in-frame ones, with some missing. The table shows 75,000 to 95,000 clones, with 75% to 95% occurring only once. Sequenced: blood. The receptors derive from a woman aged 18-29 years in good health.

The table lists this clone with a few counts. The chain joins TRBV5-6 to TRBJ1-6; no clear D gene. Deletions cut 4 bases from V and 1 base from J, with 9 bases between. The CDR3 is 15 residues long. CDR1 SGHDT and CDR2 YYEEEE come from the germline V gene. The CDR3 DNA sequence: TGTGCCAGCAGCCCCGACGGTTCCTATAATTCACCCCTCCACTTT. Amino acid sequence: CASSPDGSYNSPLHF.

About this clone itself: A read error may account for a junction end that differs from germline. This rearrangement joins TRBV27 to TRBJ2-1, with D possibly matching TRBD2 (7 bases). Looked up from germline, CDR1 is MNHEY and CDR2 is SMNVEV (reference sequence). CDR3 length: 16 residues. The CDR3 region has the DNA TGTGCCACCAGTCATAGGGGGGGAAGCTCCTACAATGAGCAGTTCTTC. It translates to CATSHRGGSSYNEQFF.

The chain couples TRBV24-1 to TRBJ1-1; possible D gene TRBD1, 5 bases. The CDR3 extends over 13 amino acids. In germline, CDR1 is KGHDR, CDR2 SFDVKD. The ends were cut back, 5 bases at V and 5 bases at J, with 11 bases in the middle. DNA for the CDR3: TGTGCCACCAGTGGATCAGGGCGTACTGAAGCTTTCTTT. Amino acid sequence: CATSGSGRTEAFF.

This chain uses TRBV2 with TRBJ1-4; D perhaps matches TRBD1 (5 bases). CDR1 is SNHLY and CDR2 is FYNNEI in the germline V gene. Trimming pared 5 bases from V and 13 bases from J, leaving 11 bases between. CDR3 length equals 11 residues. The CDR3 loop is CASSREGRLFF. The CDR3 DNA sequence: TGTGCCAGCAGTCGGGAGGGGAGACTGTTTTTT.

This chain connects TRBV4-2 to TRBJ2-6, with D uncertain. Per the germline V gene, CDR1 is LGHNA and CDR2 is YNFKEQ. The CDR3 spans 16 residues. V was clipped by 2 bases and J by 0 bases, with 8 bases between them. Here the CDR3 reads CASSQSTNSGANVLTF. The CDR3, as DNA: TGTGCCAGCAGCCAAAGTACAAACTCTGGGGCCAACGTCCTGACTTTC.

V usage is TRBV2 and J usage is TRBJ2-2; weak D call: TRBD1 (6 bases). Germline values: CDR1 SNHLY, CDR2 FYNNEI. The CDR3 totals 16 residues. The V gene lost 3 bases and the J gene lost 5 bases, with 16 bases spanning the gap. Written as DNA, the CDR3 is TGTGCCAGCAGTGATGGGCAGGGGCGCGGGACCGGGGAGCTGTTTTTT. It specifies CASSDGQGRGTGELFF.

The chain has TRBV5-1 and TRBJ2-2, with no clear D. The CDR3 totals 14 residues. The germline V and J ends were trimmed by 0 bases and 0 bases, with 3 bases remaining between them. CDR1 and CDR2 (germline): SGHRS, YFSETQ. The CDR3 coding sequence is TGCGCCAGCAGCTTGGAAGCGAACACCGGGGAGCTGTTTTTT. Translated: CASSLEANTGELFF.

The count of this clone is one. This chain links TRBV7-2 with TRBJ1-4; D not resolved. Germline V gene data show CDR1 as SGHTA and CDR2 as FQGNSA. The length of the CDR3 is 13 residues. V was cut by 1 base and J by 11 bases, with 11 bases left in between. CDR3 sequence reads: CASSLGPNRKLFF. CDR3 coding DNA: TGTGCCAGCAGCTTAGGGCCAAATAGGAAACTGTTTTTT.

The chain has TRBV2 and TRBJ1-2; unclear D gene. Germline CDR1 reads SNHLY; CDR2 reads FYNNEI. The ends were cut back, 8 bases at V and 8 bases at J, with 9 bases in the middle. There are 10 residues in the CDR3. For the CDR3, the DNA is TGTGCCAGCCCCGAAGGGGGCTACACCTTC. It specifies CASPEGGYTF.

The chain couples TRBV3-1 (or the pseudogene TRBV3-2) to TRBJ2-1, with TRBD2 matching 11 bases. Germline CDR1 LGHDT, CDR2 YNNKEL (reference sequence). The ends lost 1 base at V and 0 bases at J; junction bases unmatched: 5. The CDR3 has 18 amino acids. CDR3 amino acids: CASSQAIAGGPSYNEQFF. The CDR3 coding sequence is TGTGCCAGCAGCCAAGCCATAGCGGGGGGGCCCTCCTACAATGAGCAGTTCTTC.

This rearrangement joins TRBV19 to TRBJ1-3; tentative D call: TRBD1 (5 bases). Germline values: CDR1 LNHDA, CDR2 SQIVND (reference sequence). The V end was cut by 5 bases, the J end by 0 bases, with 20 bases between. The CDR3 length is 18 residues. The chain's CDR3 is CASSVNGYRGSSGNTIYF. DNA for the CDR3: TGTGCCAGTAGTGTAAACGGCTATCGGGGGAGCTCTGGAAACACCATATATTTT. The whole variable domain, remainder taken from reference TRBV19 and TRBJ1-3, is DGGITQSPKYLFRKEGQNVTLSCEQNLNHDAMYWYRQDPGQGLRLIYYSQIVNDFQKGDIAEGYSVSREKKESFPLTVTSAQKNPTAFYLCASSVNGYRGSSGNTIYFGEGSWLTVV.

This clone was recorded only once. The chain couples TRBV3-1 (or the pseudogene TRBV3-2) to TRBJ1-1; D ambiguous. The CDR3 totals 14 residues. The germline gives CDR1 LGHDT, CDR2 YNNKEL (reference sequence). Trimming took off 2 bases at V and 3 bases at J, with 10 bases between the two ends. The CDR3 loop reads CASSQSVTDTEAFF. CDR3 DNA sequence: TGTGCCAGCAGCCAATCGGTTACAGACACTGAAGCTTTCTTT.

This clone appeared a few times. The CDR3, as DNA: TGTGCCAGCAGAGAAACCCAGGGTTTCGGCACAGATACGCAGTATTTT. Amino acid sequence: CASRETQGFGTDTQYF. The genes are TRBV2 and TRBJ2-3; a possible D gene is TRBD1 (5 bases). V was pared by 6 bases and J by 1 base, with 17 bases between. In germline, CDR1 is SNHLY, CDR2 FYNNEI. CDR3 length equals 16 residues.

The gene calls are TRBV16 and TRBJ1-4, with 7 bases lining up with TRBD1. The CDR3 consists of 16 residues. In germline, CDR1 is KGHSY, CDR2 FQNENV. With V trimmed by 7 bases and J by 0 bases, 8 bases remained unmatched. The CDR3 sequence: CASTRQGMATNEKLFF. In nucleotides, the CDR3 is TGTGCCAGCACTCGACAGGGTATGGCAACTAATGAAAAACTGTTTTTT.

This rearrangement joins TRBV28 to TRBJ2-7, with D possibly matching TRBD1 (5 bases). The CDR3 has 14 amino acids. Germline V gene lookup returns CDR1 MDHEN and CDR2 SYDVKM. Deletions cut 8 bases from V and 2 bases from J, with 16 bases between. In DNA form, the CDR3 reads TGTGCCAGCCTTGGGGCTAGAGCGACCTACGAGCAGTACTTC. Translated: CASLGARATYEQYF. Filled out from reference TRBV28 and TRBJ2-7, the complete variable domain reads DVKVTQSSRYLVKRTGEKVFLECVQDMDHENMFWYRQDPGLGLRLIYFSYDVKMKEKGDIPEGYSVSREKKERFSLILESASTNQTSMYLCASLGARATYEQYFGPGTRLTVT.

This rearrangement joins TRBV9 to TRBJ1-4; tentatively, D is TRBD1 (5 bases). Germline assignment: CDR1 SGDLS and CDR2 YYNGEE. This CDR3 is built from 15 residues. Trimming left V 0 bases short and J 6 bases short, with 12 bases between. The CDR3 loop is CASSVEGEEDEKLFF. CDR3 DNA sequence: TGTGCCAGCAGCGTAGAAGGGGAGGAGGATGAAAAACTGTTTTTT.

This clone was seen just once. The gene calls are TRBV4-1 and TRBJ2-3; 12 nucleotides match TRBD2. Germline V CDR1 and CDR2: MGHRA, YSYEKL. The ends lost 2 bases at V and 2 bases at J; junction bases unmatched: 2. This CDR3 is built from 16 residues. The CDR3 region has the DNA TGCGCCAGCAGCCAACCTAGCGGGGGGGCCACAGATACGCAGTATTTT. This codes for CASSQPSGGATDTQYF.

The chain links TRBV27 to TRBJ2-1; 9 nucleotides match TRBD2. CDR3 size: 14 residues. Germline V gene data show CDR1 as MNHEY and CDR2 as SMNVEV (reference sequence). The J segment lost 6 bases and the V segment lost 4 bases, leaving 4 bases of the junction unmatched. The CDR3 spells CASSSPGLANEQFF. The CDR3, as DNA: TGTGCCAGCAGTTCGCCGGGACTAGCCAATGAGCAGTTCTTC.

This chain links TRBV5-8 with TRBJ1-1, with D tentatively TRBD1 (6 bases). This CDR3 is built from 17 residues. CDR1 SGHTS and CDR2 YDEGEE come from the germline V gene. V shed 6 bases and J shed 0 bases, with 21 bases lying between them. The CDR3 region is CASTKVQGFIVNTEAFF. The CDR3 nucleotides are TGTGCCAGCACCAAGGTACAGGGTTTCATCGTGAACACTGAAGCTTTCTTT.

The CDR3 nucleotides are TGTGCCAGCAGCTCTGAAAATCTAGATCGCGAGACCCAGTACTTC. Translated: CASSSENLDRETQYF. The rearrangement links TRBV7-9 to TRBJ2-5; no firm D call. The CDR3 spans 15 residues. Trimming shortened V by 4 bases and J by 5 bases, and 17 bases separated the two germline ends. Germline V gives CDR1 SEHNR, CDR2 FQNEAQ (reference sequence). The variable domain in full, with the rest retrieved from reference TRBV7-9 and TRBJ2-5, is DTGVSQNPRHKITKRGQNVTFRCDPISEHNRLYWYRQTLGQGPEFLTYFQNEAQLEKSRLLSDRFSAERPKGSFSTLEIQRTEQGDSAMYLCASSSENLDRETQYFGPGTRLLVL.

The chain is built from TRBV2 and TRBJ1-2; D not resolved. The germline CDR1 and CDR2 sequences are SNHLY and FYNNEI. CDR3 size: 13 residues. Trimming took 1 base from V and 11 from J, leaving 14 bases between them. The CDR3 coding sequence is TGTGCCAGCAGTGAAGAGGCGTGGGGAGGGTACACCTTC. Protein: CASSEEAWGGYTF. The whole variable domain, filled in from reference TRBV2 and TRBJ1-2, reads EPEVTQTPSHQVTQMGQEVILRCVPISNHLYFYWYRQILGQKVEFLVSFYNNEISEKSEIFDDQFSVERPDGSNFTLKIRSTKLEDSAMYFCASSEEAWGGYTFGSGTRLTVV.

The rearrangement joins TRBV3-1 (or the pseudogene TRBV3-2) to TRBJ1-2; possible D gene TRBD1, 5 bases. The CDR3 consists of 14 residues. The germline V and J ends were trimmed by 1 base and 3 bases, with 9 bases remaining between them. CDR1 is LGHDT, CDR2 YNNKEL, per germline (reference sequence). The CDR3: CASSQGGGDYGYTF. The CDR3 bases are TGTGCCAGCAGCCAAGGCGGGGGGGACTATGGCTACACCTTC.

V gene TRBV7-9 combines with J gene TRBJ1-4; TRBD1 matches 7 bases. This CDR3 has 16 amino acids. Trimming at V came to 3 bases and at J to 5 bases, leaving 9 bases not matched to a gene. Germline assignment: CDR1 SEHNR and CDR2 FQNEAQ (reference sequence). CDR3 nucleotides: TGTGCCAGCAGCTTCCGGGACAGTACACCGAATGAAAAACTGTTTTTT. Amino acid sequence: CASSFRDSTPNEKLFF.

The chain carries TRBV3-1 (or the pseudogene TRBV3-2) and TRBJ2-7; no firm D call. The length of the CDR3 is 13 residues. The V and J ends lost 1 base and 0 bases respectively, with 4 bases between them. The germline CDR1 and CDR2 sequences are LGHDT and YNNKEL (reference sequence). The DNA of the CDR3 is TGTGCCAGCAGCCAAGCAATCTCCTACGAGCAGTACTTC. Protein product: CASSQAISYEQYF.

This rearrangement joins TRBV11-3 to TRBJ2-1; D call uncertain. The germline V and J ends were trimmed by 1 base and 5 bases, with 12 bases remaining between them. The germline V gene encodes CDR1 SGHNT and CDR2 YENEEA. This CDR3 has 15 amino acids. The CDR3 DNA follows: TGTGCCAGCAGCTTAGGGATAGCCCCCGACAATGAGCAGTTCTTC. This translates into CASSLGIAPDNEQFF.